The 22 T cell receptor beta chains below come from one sample, sequenced in a study of blood T cell repertoires in COVID-19. Data came from immunoSEQ multiplex PCR; TCRdb stores just in-frame clones and leaves some out. The sample comprises about 190,000 clones, just under 80% of which are singletons, and 2.5% to 3% rests with the top ten. The sequenced sample was peripheral blood. All receptors come from a woman aged 80 or over with active or convalescent COVID-19.

This clone showed up just a few times. The chain uses TRBV11-2 and TRBJ2-4; D may be TRBD1 (6 bases). V was cut by 4 bases and J by 0 bases, with 16 bases left in between. The CDR3 loop spans 17 amino acids. The germline CDR1 and CDR2 sequences are SGHAT and FQNNGV. Written as DNA, the CDR3 is TGTGCCAGCAGCTACGACAGGTGGGCTCAAGCCAAAAACATTCAGTACTTC. Translation gives CASSYDRWAQAKNIQYF.

The chain couples TRBV6-2 or TRBV6-3 to TRBJ2-3; 7 positions match TRBD2. With 0 bases clipped from V and 2 bases from J, the junction kept 8 bases outside the gene matches. Looked up from germline, CDR1 is MNHEY and CDR2 is SVGEGT. There are 17 residues in the CDR3. The CDR3 sequence is CASSYSSGKLFTDTQYF. DNA for the CDR3: TGTGCCAGCAGTTACTCGAGCGGGAAACTGTTCACAGATACGCAGTATTTT.

V and J are TRBV3-1 (or the pseudogene TRBV3-2) and TRBJ2-5; D may be TRBD2 (7 bases). V shed 3 bases and J shed 1 base, with 15 bases lying between them. CDR3 size: 16 residues. Germline V lookup: CDR1 LGHDT, CDR2 YNNKEL (reference sequence). The CDR3 nucleotides read TGTGCCAGCAGCCAGGGGGGCGGCGGGAGCCAAGAGACCCAGTACTTC. Protein: CASSQGGGGSQETQYF.

The rearrangement links TRBV27 to TRBJ2-2; D may be TRBD1 (5 bases). Trimming pared 5 bases from V and 4 bases from J, leaving 17 bases between. The germline gives CDR1 MNHEY, CDR2 SMNVEV (reference sequence). This CDR3 has 16 residues. The CDR3 DNA is TGTGCCAGCAGTCCTTACCAAGGGGTGTCCACCGGGGAGCTGTTTTTT. Amino acid sequence: CASSPYQGVSTGELFF.

The chain employs TRBV7-8 and TRBJ2-2, with D maybe TRBD2 (6 bases). The germline V and J ends were trimmed by 6 bases and 2 bases, with 13 bases remaining between them. The germline gives CDR1 SGHVS, CDR2 FQNEAQ. This CDR3 is built from 15 residues. CDR3 in DNA: TGTGCCAGCAGTCTGGGACTTCTAAACACCGGGGAGCTGTTTTTT. Translation: CASSLGLLNTGELFF.

This clone occurred once. The rearrangement links TRBV5-1 to TRBJ2-7; 7 bases align to TRBD1. The CDR3 has 14 residues. Germline assignment: CDR1 SGHRS and CDR2 YFSETQ. The ends lost 4 bases at V and 3 bases at J; junction bases unmatched: 7. The CDR3 sequence: CASSRGDRSYEQYF. The CDR3 DNA sequence: TGCGCCAGCAGCAGAGGGGACAGAAGCTACGAGCAGTACTTC.

This chain uses TRBV5-1 with TRBJ2-7, with D possibly TRBD2 on 6 matching bases. V was trimmed by 3 bases and J by 3 bases, leaving 13 bases between them. CDR3 length: 14 amino acids. CDR1 SGHRS and CDR2 YFSETQ come from the germline V gene. CDR3 residues: CASSSDSGSYEQYF. In nucleotides, the CDR3 is TGCGCCAGCAGCTCTGATTCCGGGAGCTACGAGCAGTACTTC.

The CDR3 here is CASSQGSRAGEAFF. The CDR3 DNA is TGTGCCAGCAGCCAAGGGTCCCGAGCGGGCGAAGCTTTCTTT. The chain recombines TRBV14 with TRBJ1-1; D is ambiguous. The CDR3 runs 14 residues. Germline CDR1 reads SGHDN; CDR2 reads FVKESK. Trimming took 1 base from V and 8 from J, leaving 14 bases between them.

This clone was found a few times. The J gene is TRBJ2-1, the V gene TRBV6-4; 13 positions agree with TRBD2. Unmatched junction bases numbered 2, after V lost 3 bases and J lost 9 bases. Germline CDR1 MRHNA, CDR2 SNTAGT. This CDR3 is 14 amino acids long. CDR3 bases: TGTGCCAGCAGTGAGGGACTAGCGGGGACTGAGCAGTTCTTC. Translating it yields CASSEGLAGTEQFF.

The CDR3 nucleotides are TGTGCCAGCAGGGGGGACAGTGCTGAAAAACTGTTTTTT. This gives the protein CASRGDSAEKLFF. The chain employs TRBV6-4 and TRBJ1-4; TRBD1 aligns across 7 bases. Germline V gives CDR1 MRHNA, CDR2 SNTAGT. The CDR3 loop spans 13 amino acids. V dropped 6 bases and J dropped 7; count of bases not matched to a gene: 5.

The rearrangement links TRBV10-2 to TRBJ2-5; D might be TRBD1 (7 bases). In germline, CDR1 is WSHSY, CDR2 SAAADI. The CDR3 extends over 13 amino acids. Trimming removed 6 bases at V and 7 bases at J, with 15 bases between. CDR3 amino acids: CASSGTVGGTQYF. The CDR3 DNA follows: TGCGCCAGCAGCGGGACAGTCGGGGGGACCCAGTACTTC.

The chain links TRBV4-3 to TRBJ2-7, with D possibly matching TRBD1 (6 bases). Looked up from germline, CDR1 is LGHNA and CDR2 is YSLEER. V lost 4 bases, J lost 6 bases, and 13 bases lay in between. This CDR3 has 13 amino acids. This CDR3 is CASSRETGFEQYF. The CDR3 region has the DNA TGCGCCAGCAGCCGAGAAACAGGGTTCGAGCAGTACTTC.

The chain joins TRBV18 to TRBJ1-6; 10 bases match TRBD1. Trimming took 3 bases from V and 7 from J; bases not matched to a gene: 6. Germline CDR1 KGHSH, CDR2 LQKENI. This CDR3 comprises 16 residues. The DNA for the CDR3 is TGTGCCAGCTCACCCTTGACAGGGGGCGGAAATTCACCCCTCCACTTT. Protein: CASSPLTGGGNSPLHF.

This sequence joins TRBV5-1 and TRBJ1-1; no reliable D call. The V gene lost 1 base and the J gene lost 7 bases, with 8 bases spanning the gap. The CDR3 consists of 12 residues. Germline V gene sequence: CDR1 SGHRS, CDR2 YFSETQ. Here the CDR3 reads CASSLLAYEAFF. CDR3 nucleotides: TGCGCCAGCAGCTTGTTGGCATATGAAGCTTTCTTT.

This clone was counted between two and nine times. V is TRBV5-1 and J is TRBJ1-3, with a weak D call TRBD1 (6 bases). CDR3 size: 16 residues. The germline V gene encodes CDR1 SGHRS and CDR2 YFSETQ. The ends were cut back, 0 bases at V and 4 bases at J, with 14 bases in the middle. CDR3 loop: CASSLVGRGYGNTIYF. CDR3 DNA sequence: TGCGCCAGCAGCTTGGTAGGCAGGGGATACGGAAACACCATATATTTT.

The chain carries TRBV5-8 and TRBJ2-1; 7 nucleotides agree with TRBD2. Losses at the gene ends were 4 bases for V and 12 bases for J; bases not matched to a gene: 10. Germline values: CDR1 SGHTS, CDR2 YDEGEE. The CDR3 totals 13 residues. This CDR3 is CASSLAGGGRQFF. CDR3 DNA: TGTGCCAGCAGCCTTGCTGGGGGGGGAAGGCAGTTCTTC.

V usage is TRBV10-2 and J usage is TRBJ1-5; 9 bases fit TRBD1. The V segment lost 8 bases and the J segment 1 base; nucleotides outside the gene matches: 6. Germline-derived CDR1 and CDR2 are WSHSY and SAAADI. The CDR3 is made up of 15 amino acids. CDR3 coding DNA: TGCGCCAGCCAAGAACAGGGGGCGAGCAATCAGCCCCAGCATTTT. Translating gives CASQEQGASNQPQHF.

A few counts support this clone. V gene TRBV28 combines with J gene TRBJ1-2; TRBD1 matches at 11 bases. The V gene end was trimmed by 4 bases and the J gene end by 8 bases; junction bases not matched to a gene: 9. CDR1 is MDHEN and CDR2 is SYDVKM in the germline V gene. CDR3 length: 15 amino acids. The CDR3 loop reads CASSSGTGGLGGYTF. In DNA form, the CDR3 reads TGTGCCAGCAGTTCCGGGACAGGGGGGTTGGGCGGCTACACCTTC.

The chain recombines TRBV6-6 with TRBJ2-7; possibly TRBD1 for D (6 bases). The CDR3 length is 16 residues. V lost 3 bases to trimming and J lost 0 bases, with 15 bases between them. Germline loops: CDR1 MNHNY, CDR2 SVGAGI (reference sequence). CDR3 amino acids: CASSYRVGTNSYEQYF. The CDR3 DNA is TGTGCCAGCAGTTATAGAGTAGGGACAAACTCCTACGAGCAGTACTTC.

The V gene is TRBV29-1, the J gene TRBJ2-1; 7 nucleotides align to TRBD1. The CDR3 consists of 12 residues. The trim removed 7 bases at V and 6 bases at J, leaving 6 bases unmatched. CDR1 and CDR2 from the germline V gene are SQVTM and ANQGSEA. CDR3 amino acids: CSARQGSNEQFF. The DNA of the CDR3 is TGCAGCGCTAGACAGGGATCCAATGAGCAGTTCTTC.

The chain joins TRBV4-1 to TRBJ1-1; TRBD1 is a possible D gene (6 bases). Germline V gene lookup returns CDR1 MGHRA and CDR2 YSYEKL. V was pared by 4 bases and J by 2 bases, with 14 bases between. The CDR3 runs to 15 residues. This CDR3 reads CASSPGVRFNTEAFF. The CDR3 coding sequence is TGCGCCAGCAGCCCAGGGGTCCGGTTTAACACTGAAGCTTTCTTT.

Only a few counts were recorded for this clone. V usage is TRBV25-1 and J usage is TRBJ2-7, with 8 positions matching TRBD2. CDR1 and CDR2 (germline): MGHDK, SYGVNS. The CDR3 consists of 15 residues. Trimming took 8 bases from V and 3 from J; bases not matched to a gene: 12. In DNA form, the CDR3 reads TGTGCCAGCGACGTACTAGCGGAGAGGGGCTACGAGCAGTACTTC. It specifies CASDVLAERGYEQYF.